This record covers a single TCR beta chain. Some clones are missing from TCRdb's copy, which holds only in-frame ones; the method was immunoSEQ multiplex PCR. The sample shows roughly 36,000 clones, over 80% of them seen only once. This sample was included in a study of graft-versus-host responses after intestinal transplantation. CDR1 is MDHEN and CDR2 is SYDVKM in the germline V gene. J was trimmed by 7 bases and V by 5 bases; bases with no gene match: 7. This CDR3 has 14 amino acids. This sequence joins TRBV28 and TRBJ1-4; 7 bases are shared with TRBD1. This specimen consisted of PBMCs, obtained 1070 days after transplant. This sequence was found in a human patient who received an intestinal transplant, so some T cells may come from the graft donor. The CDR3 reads CASSPGGWVEKLFF. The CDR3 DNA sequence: TGTGCCAGCAGTCCAGGGGGTTGGGTTGAAAAACTGTTTTTT.